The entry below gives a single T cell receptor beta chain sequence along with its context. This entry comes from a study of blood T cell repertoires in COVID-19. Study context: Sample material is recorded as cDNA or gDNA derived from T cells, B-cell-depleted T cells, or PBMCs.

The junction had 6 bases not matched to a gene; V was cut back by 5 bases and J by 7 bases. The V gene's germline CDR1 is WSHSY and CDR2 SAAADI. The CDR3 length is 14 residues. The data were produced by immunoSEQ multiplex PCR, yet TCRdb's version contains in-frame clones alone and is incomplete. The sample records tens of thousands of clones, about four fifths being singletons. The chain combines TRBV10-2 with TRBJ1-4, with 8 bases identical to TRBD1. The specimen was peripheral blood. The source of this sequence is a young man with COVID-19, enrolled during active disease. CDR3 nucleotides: TGCGCCAGCAGTACCGGGACAGGAGGTGAAAAACTGTTTTTT. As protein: CASSTGTGGEKLFF.